These 15 T cell receptor beta chains share one sample of origin, sequenced in a study of T cell repertoires in cytomegalovirus infection. From the reads, TCRdb called clonotypes with MiXCR, one entry per CDR3 protein. The table has fewer than 1,000,000 distinct CDR3 sequences, roughly 30% seen once. No antigen is known for these receptors. Sample: cultured CD8+ T cells from PBMCs, taken from culture after CMV antigen stimulation. These receptors were collected from a human donor in good health (CMV status not recorded). Some clones in this sample may be carry-over from other donors' samples.

The chain carries TRBV15 and TRBJ1-1; D gene ambiguous. The V gene lost 5 bases and the J gene lost 0 bases, with 10 bases spanning the gap. This CDR3 comprises 14 residues. CDR1 and CDR2 from the germline V gene are LNHNV and YYDKDF (reference sequence). CDR3 in amino acids: CATSSARMNTEAFF. Written as DNA, the CDR3 is TGTGCCACCAGCTCGGCCAGAATGAACACTGAAGCTTTCTTT.

The chain is built from TRBV7-6 and TRBJ2-3; TRBD2 matches at 11 bases. This CDR3 has 15 amino acids. Germline V gene sequence: CDR1 SGHVS, CDR2 FNYEAQ. With V trimmed by 5 bases and J by 4 bases, 5 bases remained unmatched. CDR3 sequence (DNA): TGTGCCAGCAGCGCACTAGCGGGGGCCCCAGATACGCAGTATTTT. It specifies CASSALAGAPDTQYF.

The sample holds one count of this clonotype. The chain uses TRBV10-3 and TRBJ2-7, with D unclear. This CDR3 is built from 15 residues. Germline CDR1 is ENHRY and CDR2 is SYGVKD. Trimming shortened V by 2 bases and J by 3 bases, and 14 bases separated the two germline ends. DNA of the CDR3: TGTGCCATCAGTGAGGGGTCCGAGCCCATCTACGAGCAGTACTTC. Translating it yields CAISEGSEPIYEQYF.

This clonotype occurred a few times. This chain joins TRBV20-1 and TRBJ2-7, with 7 bases fitting TRBD1. Germline V gene lookup returns CDR1 DFQATT and CDR2 SNEGSKA (reference sequence). V lost 0 bases and J lost 4; bases outside the gene matches: 9. CDR3 size: 15 residues. The CDR3 reads CSARDTGTALYEQYF. In nucleotides, the CDR3 is TGCAGTGCTAGAGATACCGGGACAGCCCTTTACGAGCAGTACTTC.

This sequence joins TRBV7-9 and TRBJ1-4, with D possibly being TRBD1 (5 bases). CDR3 size: 15 residues. In germline, CDR1 is SEHNR, CDR2 FQNEAQ (reference sequence). Trimming left V 5 bases short and J 7 bases short, with 17 bases between. The CDR3 sequence is CASSHSRDRGEKLFF. DNA of the CDR3: TGTGCCAGCAGCCACAGCCGGGACCGCGGTGAAAAACTGTTTTTT.

This clonotype turned up a few times. The gene calls are TRBV6-6 and TRBJ2-7; D unclear. There are 14 residues in the CDR3. The V gene's germline CDR1 is MNHNY and CDR2 SVGAGI (reference sequence). Trimming stripped 4 bases from V and 0 bases from J, with 10 bases between. CDR3 in amino acids: CASSLALNSYEQYF. The CDR3 DNA follows: TGTGCCAGCAGTTTGGCCCTTAACTCCTACGAGCAGTACTTC.

On this clonotype itself: This may be a read error: a much more frequent sequence differs by one nucleotide. V is TRBV6-1 and J is TRBJ2-3; 7 bases match TRBD1. Germline assignment: CDR1 MNHNS and CDR2 SASEGT. The CDR3 spans 17 residues. V gave up 0 bases and J gave up 4 bases; unmatched junction bases: 10. The CDR3 here is CASSEAQTGKRSDTQYF. The CDR3 DNA sequence: TGTGCCAGCAGTGAAGCGCAGACAGGGAAGCGCTCAGATACGCAGTATTTT.

In this sample, this clonotype turned up a few times. This chain uses TRBV10-2 with TRBJ1-2, with D maybe TRBD1 (6 bases). Germline CDR1 reads WSHSY; CDR2 reads SAAADI. The V gene lost 3 bases and the J gene lost 5 bases, with 10 bases spanning the gap. This CDR3 has 13 residues. This CDR3 is CASSDGGWYGYTF. CDR3 DNA: TGCGCCAGCAGTGACGGGGGCTGGTATGGCTACACCTTC.

This clonotype has a handful of counts. V is TRBV10-2 and J is TRBJ1-6, with TRBD1 matching over 10 bases. The trim removed 0 bases at V and 7 bases at J, leaving 3 bases unmatched. The CDR3 loop spans 16 amino acids. Germline-derived CDR1 and CDR2 are WSHSY and SAAADI. The CDR3 reads CASSESGQGWNSPLHF. CDR3 nucleotides: TGCGCCAGCAGTGAGTCGGGACAGGGGTGGAATTCACCCCTCCACTTT.

There are a few counts of this clonotype. V is TRBV12-3 or TRBV12-4 and J is TRBJ2-7, with TRBD1 identical over 8 bases. Trimming removed 6 bases from V and 5 bases from J; junction bases left unmatched: 9. CDR3 length equals 14 residues. The CDR3 spells CASSGTGFLDEQYF. CDR3 bases: TGTGCCAGCAGCGGGACAGGCTTTTTGGACGAGCAGTACTTC.

This clonotype was counted a few times. The gene calls are TRBV7-6 and TRBJ2-1, with D maybe TRBD1 (5 bases). The CDR3 is made up of 13 amino acids. Trimming removed 7 bases at V and 7 bases at J, with 14 bases between. Germline-derived CDR1 and CDR2 are SGHVS and FNYEAQ. The DNA of the CDR3 is TGTGCCAGCATTGGACATAGTCTTAATGAGCAGTTCTTC. It yields the protein CASIGHSLNEQFF. Drawing the rest from reference TRBV7-6 and TRBJ2-1, the complete variable domain is GAGVSQSPRYKVTKRGQDVALRCDPISGHVSLYWYRQALGQGPEFLTYFNYEAQQDKSGLPNDRFSAERPEGSISTLTIQRTEQRDSAMYRCASIGHSLNEQFFGPGTRLTVL.

The genes are TRBV6-2 or TRBV6-3 and TRBJ2-5; 8 positions match TRBD1. V gave up 6 bases and J gave up 2 bases; unmatched junction bases: 8. CDR1 is MNHEY and CDR2 is SVGEGT in the germline V gene. This CDR3 spans 15 amino acids. CDR3 nucleotide sequence: TGTGCCAGCAGAAGAAGGACAGGGAGGCAAGAGACCCAGTACTTC. It is translated as CASRRRTGRQETQYF.

This clonotype turned up a few times. The chain joins TRBV6-6 to TRBJ1-1, with unresolved D. Trimming shortened V by 3 bases and J by 4 bases, and 18 bases separated the two germline ends. The CDR3 is 16 residues long. CDR1 MNHNY and CDR2 SVGAGI come from the germline V gene (reference sequence). CDR3 loop: CASSYNLYKGGTEAFF. In DNA form, the CDR3 reads TGTGCCAGCAGTTATAACCTCTACAAGGGTGGCACTGAAGCTTTCTTT.

This clonotype has a single count. CDR3 in amino acids: CASSLKWRGGAHGYTF. As DNA, the CDR3 is TGTGCCAGCAGCTTAAAATGGAGGGGGGGAGCCCATGGCTACACCTTC. This rearrangement joins TRBV7-2 to TRBJ1-2; TRBD1 might be the D (6 bases). Trimming took 2 bases from V and 6 from J, leaving 19 bases between them. CDR1 is SGHTA and CDR2 is FQGNSA in the germline V gene. CDR3 length equals 16 residues.

The chain uses TRBV20-1 and TRBJ2-7; 9 bases align to TRBD1. V was clipped by 5 bases and J by 3 bases; unmatched bases: 5. The germline CDR1 and CDR2 sequences are DFQATT and SNEGSKA (reference sequence). The CDR3 covers 13 residues. DNA of the CDR3: TGCAGTGCTCTTGGACAGGGGAGCTACGAGCAGTACTTC. This encodes CSALGQGSYEQYF.